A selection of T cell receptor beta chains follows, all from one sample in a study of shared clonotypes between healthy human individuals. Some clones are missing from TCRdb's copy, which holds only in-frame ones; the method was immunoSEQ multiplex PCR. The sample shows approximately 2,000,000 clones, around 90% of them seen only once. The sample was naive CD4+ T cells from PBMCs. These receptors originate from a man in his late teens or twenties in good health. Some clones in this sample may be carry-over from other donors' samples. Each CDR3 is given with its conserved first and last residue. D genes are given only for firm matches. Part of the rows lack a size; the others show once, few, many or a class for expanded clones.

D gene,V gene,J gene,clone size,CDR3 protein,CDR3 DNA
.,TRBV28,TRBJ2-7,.,CASSEIVGDRYF,TGTGCCAGCAGCGAAATAGTGGGAGACAGGTACTTC
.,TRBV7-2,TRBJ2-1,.,CASSFQGTPYNEQFF,TGTGCCAGCAGTTTTCAGGGCACCCCCTACAATGAGCAGTTCTTC
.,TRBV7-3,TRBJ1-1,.,CASSLRVGDSTGAFF,TGTGCCAGCAGCTTAAGGGTAGGAGACTCTACGGGAGCTTTCTTT
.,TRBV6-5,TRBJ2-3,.,CASSLSGTRPDTQYF,TGTGCCAGCAGTTTGTCAGGGACCCGCCCAGATACGCAGTATTTT
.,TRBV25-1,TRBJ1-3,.,CASSRGPDSGNTIYF,TGTGCCAGCAGTCGCGGACCCGACTCTGGAAACACCATATATTTT
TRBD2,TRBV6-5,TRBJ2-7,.,CASRSGLAAYEQYF,TGTGCCAGCAGATCAGGACTAGCGGCCTACGAGCAGTACTTC
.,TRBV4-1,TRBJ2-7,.,CASSRQGANYEQYF,TGCGCCAGCAGCCGTCAGGGTGCGAATTACGAGCAGTACTTC
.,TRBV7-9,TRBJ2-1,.,CASRFDLDEQFF,TGTGCCAGCAGGTTCGACTTGGATGAGCAGTTCTTC
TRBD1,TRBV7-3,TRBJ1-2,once,CASSAGGTGPRGGYTF,TGTGCCAGCAGCGCCGGCGGGACAGGGCCAAGGGGTGGCTACACCTTC
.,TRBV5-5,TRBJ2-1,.,CASIRPSGANEQFF,TGTGCCAGCATCAGACCCTCTGGTGCGAATGAGCAGTTCTTC
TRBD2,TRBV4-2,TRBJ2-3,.,CASSQDLAGAGGIDTQYF,TGTGCCAGCAGCCAAGATCTTGCAGGCGCGGGAGGGATAGATACGCAGTATTTT
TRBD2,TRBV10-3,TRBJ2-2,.,CAIRRLAGGRGTGELFF,TGTGCCATCAGGAGACTAGCGGGAGGGCGTGGCACCGGGGAGCTGTTTTTT
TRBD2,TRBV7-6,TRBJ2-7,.,CASSRSTGLAGYEQYF,TGTGCCAGCAGCCGCTCGACTGGACTAGCGGGCTACGAGCAGTACTTC
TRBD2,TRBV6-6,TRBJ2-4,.,CATSNGLAGEQKIQYF,TGTGCCACCTCCAACGGGCTAGCGGGAGAGCAAAAGATTCAGTACTTC
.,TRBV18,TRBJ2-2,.,CASQEGRANTGELFF,TGTGCCAGCCAAGAGGGGCGGGCGAACACCGGGGAGCTGTTTTTT
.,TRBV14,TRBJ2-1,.,CASSQDSSSYNEQFF,TGTGCCAGCAGCCAAGATTCCAGTTCCTACAATGAGCAGTTCTTC
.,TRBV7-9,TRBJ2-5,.,CASSPWTAAETQYF,TGTGCCAGCAGCCCTTGGACGGCAGCGGAGACCCAGTACTTC
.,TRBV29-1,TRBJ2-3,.,CSAPRADTQYF,TGCAGCGCGCCCAGGGCAGATACGCAGTATTTT
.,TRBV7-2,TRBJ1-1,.,CASSSLWGNTEAFF,TGTGCCAGCAGCTCCCTTTGGGGTAACACTGAAGCTTTCTTT
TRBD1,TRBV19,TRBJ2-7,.,CASKRGQGSYEQYF,TGTGCCAGTAAGCGGGGACAGGGGTCCTACGAGCAGTACTTC
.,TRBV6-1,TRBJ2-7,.,CASSERRDGYEQYF,TGTGCCAGCAGTGAACGCAGGGATGGATACGAGCAGTACTTC
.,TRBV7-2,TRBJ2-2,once,CASSLAGRIPGELFF,TGTGCCAGCAGCTTAGCAGGGCGGATCCCCGGGGAGCTGTTTTTT